These 3 T cell receptor beta chains share one sample of origin, sequenced in a study of T cell changes during pregnancy in multiple sclerosis. The assay was immunoSEQ multiplex PCR, and TCRdb's table has in-frame clones only and misses some. The table shows some 32,000 clones, with just over 90% occurring only once. Sequencing was performed on CD8+ T cells from peripheral blood mononuclear cells, taken in the second trimester of pregnancy. The origin of the receptors is a female donor with multiple sclerosis, enrolled in a pregnancy study.

The chain combines TRBV28 with TRBJ2-7; D possibly corresponds to TRBD2 (5 bases). Per germline, CDR1 MDHEN and CDR2 SYDVKM. The V end lost 7 bases, the J end lost 0 bases, and 16 bases lay between the germline ends. The CDR3 runs 15 residues. DNA for the CDR3: TGTGCCAGCACCCCCCTCCGAGGGTTCTCCTACGAGCAGTACTTC. It specifies CASTPLRGFSYEQYF. Variable domain in full (rest from reference TRBV28 and TRBJ2-7): DVKVTQSSRYLVKRTGEKVFLECVQDMDHENMFWYRQDPGLGLRLIYFSYDVKMKEKGDIPEGYSVSREKKERFSLILESASTNQTSMYLCASTPLRGFSYEQYFGPGTRLTVT.

This clone was detected only once. The chain uses TRBV5-4 and TRBJ2-1; D remains unclear. The CDR3 totals 12 residues. Trimming removed 2 bases from V and 4 bases from J, with 4 bases in between. CDR1 SGHNT and CDR2 YYREEE come from the germline V gene (reference sequence). In DNA, the CDR3 is TGTGCCAGCAGCTTCCCGTACAATGAGCAGTTCTTC. Amino acid sequence: CASSFPYNEQFF.

This clone was seen more than once but under ten times. This chain connects TRBV7-3 to TRBJ2-3; D is undetermined. Trimming shortened V by 1 base and J by 2 bases, and 4 bases separated the two germline ends. CDR1 is SGHTA and CDR2 is FQGTGA in the germline V gene. The CDR3 has 13 residues. The CDR3 is CASSLMATDTQYF. The CDR3 DNA follows: TGTGCCAGCAGCTTAATGGCCACAGATACGCAGTATTTT.